Presented here are 4 T cell receptor beta chains from one specimen sequenced in a study of blood T cell repertoires in COVID-19. Using immunoSEQ multiplex PCR, the repertoire was profiled, and TCRdb retains in-frame clones only, with some absent. The sample carries 300,000 to 350,000 clones, roughly 90% recorded once. The specimen was PBMCs or T cells enriched from blood (not recorded which). Every receptor here comes from a woman aged 25 to 39 who had been exposed to COVID-19.

The V call is TRBV7-8, the J call TRBJ2-2; D may be TRBD1 (6 bases). CDR1 SGHVS and CDR2 FQNEAQ come from the germline V gene. The CDR3 spans 17 residues. V was clipped by 2 bases and J by 5 bases, with 18 bases between them. The CDR3, as DNA: TGTGCCAGCAGCTTATTATCGGTGGGGGCGACTACCGGGGAGCTGTTTTTT. Amino acids: CASSLLSVGATTGELFF.

The rearrangement joins TRBV18 to TRBJ1-6, with D unclear. From germline, CDR1 is KGHSH and CDR2 LQKENI. Trimming cost V 3 bases and J 7 bases, with 4 bases left between them. The CDR3 totals 12 residues. The CDR3 DNA reads TGTGCCAGCTCACCGTCGAATTCACCCCTCCACTTT. It codes for CASSPSNSPLHF. The variable domain in full, completed from reference TRBV18 and TRBJ1-6, reads NAGVMQNPRHLVRRRGQEARLRCSPMKGHSHVYWYRQLPEEGLKFMVYLQKENIIDESGMPKERFSAEFPKEGPSILRIQQVVRGDSAAYFCASSPSNSPLHFGNGTRLTVT.

This clone appeared once. The gene calls are TRBV7-3 and TRBJ1-1; 10 bases align to TRBD1. The J segment lost 13 bases and the V segment lost 2 bases, leaving 7 bases of the junction unmatched. This CDR3 contains 13 residues. CDR1 SGHTA and CDR2 FQGTGA come from the germline V gene. The CDR3 region is CASSLRDRGPFFF. Here the CDR3 DNA reads TGTGCCAGCAGCTTACGAGACAGGGGGCCCTTTTTCTTT. Looking up the rest from reference TRBV7-3 and TRBJ1-1 gives the full variable domain: GAGVSQTPSNKVTEKGKYVELRCDPISGHTALYWYRQSLGQGPEFLIYFQGTGAADDSGLPNDRFFAVRPEGSVSTLKIQRTERGDSAVYLCASSLRDRGPFFFGQGTRLTVV.

This rearrangement joins TRBV6-2 or TRBV6-3 to TRBJ1-5; tentatively, D is TRBD1 (5 bases). Trimming removed 6 bases at V and 3 bases at J, with 21 bases between. CDR1 MNHEY and CDR2 SVGEGT come from the germline V gene. The CDR3 contains 17 residues. The CDR3 region has the DNA TGTGCCAGCAGCTCCTATGAGGCCGGGACTATCAATCAGCCCCAGCATTTT. This translates into CASSSYEAGTINQPQHF.